This T cell receptor beta chain appears in the sequencing data of a study of shared clonotypes between healthy human individuals. Whole-study results and caveats: In having few donors, the study represented limited genetic and exposure-history diversity.

Regarding this clone: No antigen is known for it.

Profiled with immunoSEQ multiplex PCR; TCRdb holds only in-frame clones, not every one. The sample lists 450,000 or so clones; 75% to 80% were seen once. CDR3 size: 13 residues. Germline loops: CDR1 GTSNPN, CDR2 SVGIG (reference sequence). V was trimmed by 5 bases and J by 5 bases, leaving 13 bases between them. It was some 96 million PBMCs that unsorted samples used for genomic DNA. Sequencing used PBMCs. The TCR was taken from a woman in her forties in good health. Some clones in this sample may be carry-over from other donors' samples. The rearrangement uses TRBV30 and TRBJ2-1; no clear D. In nucleotides, the CDR3 is TGTGCCTGGTGGACGGCTATAGACAATGAGCAGTTCTTC. Translating gives CAWWTAIDNEQFF.